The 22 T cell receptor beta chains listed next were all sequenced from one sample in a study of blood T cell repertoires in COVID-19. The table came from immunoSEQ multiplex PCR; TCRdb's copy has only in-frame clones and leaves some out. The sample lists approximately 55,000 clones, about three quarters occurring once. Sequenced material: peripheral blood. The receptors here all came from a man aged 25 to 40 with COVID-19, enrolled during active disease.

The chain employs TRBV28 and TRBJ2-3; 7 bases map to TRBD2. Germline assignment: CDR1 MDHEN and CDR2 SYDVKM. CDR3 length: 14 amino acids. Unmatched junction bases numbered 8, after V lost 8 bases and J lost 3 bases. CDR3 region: CASGRGKETDTQYF. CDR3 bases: TGTGCCAGCGGGAGGGGAAAGGAGACAGATACGCAGTATTTT.

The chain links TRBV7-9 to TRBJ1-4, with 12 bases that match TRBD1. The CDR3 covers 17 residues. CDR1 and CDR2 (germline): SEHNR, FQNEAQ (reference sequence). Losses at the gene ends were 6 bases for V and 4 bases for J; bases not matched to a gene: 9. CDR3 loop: CASRSGTGGSGNEKLFF. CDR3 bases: TGTGCCAGCAGGAGCGGGACAGGGGGCTCCGGTAATGAAAAACTGTTTTTT. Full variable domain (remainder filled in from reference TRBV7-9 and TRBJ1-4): DTGVSQNPRHKITKRGQNVTFRCDPISEHNRLYWYRQTLGQGPEFLTYFQNEAQLEKSRLLSDRFSAERPKGSFSTLEIQRTEQGDSAMYLCASRSGTGGSGNEKLFFGSGTQLSVL.

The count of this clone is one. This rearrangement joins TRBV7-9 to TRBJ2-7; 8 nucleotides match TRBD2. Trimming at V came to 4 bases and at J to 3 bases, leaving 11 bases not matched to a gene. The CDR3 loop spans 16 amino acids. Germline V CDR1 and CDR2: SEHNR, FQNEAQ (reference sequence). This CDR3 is CASSSFLAGPIYEQYF. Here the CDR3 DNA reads TGTGCCAGCAGCTCTTTCCTAGCGGGCCCTATCTACGAGCAGTACTTC.

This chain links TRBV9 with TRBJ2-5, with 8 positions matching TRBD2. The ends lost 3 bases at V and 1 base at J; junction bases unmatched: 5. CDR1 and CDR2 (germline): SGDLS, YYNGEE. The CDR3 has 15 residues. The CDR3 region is CASSARLAGQETQYF. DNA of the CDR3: TGTGCCAGCAGCGCCCGCCTAGCGGGCCAAGAGACCCAGTACTTC.

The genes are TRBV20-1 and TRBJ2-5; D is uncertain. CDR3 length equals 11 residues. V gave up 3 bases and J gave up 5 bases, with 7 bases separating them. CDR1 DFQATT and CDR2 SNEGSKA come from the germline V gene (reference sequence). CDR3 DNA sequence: TGCAGTGCTAGCTACTGGGAGACCCAGTACTTC. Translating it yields CSASYWETQYF.

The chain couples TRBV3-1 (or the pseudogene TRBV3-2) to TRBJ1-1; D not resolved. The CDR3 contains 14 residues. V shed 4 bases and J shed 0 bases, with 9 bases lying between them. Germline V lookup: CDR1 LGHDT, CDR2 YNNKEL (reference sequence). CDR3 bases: TGTGCCAGCAGCCTTCGGGGAATGAACACTGAAGCTTTCTTT. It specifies CASSLRGMNTEAFF.

The CDR3 DNA reads as TGTGCCACCAGTGACCACAGGGATGACAGCTATGGCTACACCTTC. Translated, it gives CATSDHRDDSYGYTF. The chain carries TRBV24-1 and TRBJ1-2; tentative D call: TRBD1 (6 bases). The CDR3 totals 15 residues. V was shortened by 4 bases and J by 4 bases, with 15 bases between the two germline ends. Germline V gives CDR1 KGHDR, CDR2 SFDVKD.

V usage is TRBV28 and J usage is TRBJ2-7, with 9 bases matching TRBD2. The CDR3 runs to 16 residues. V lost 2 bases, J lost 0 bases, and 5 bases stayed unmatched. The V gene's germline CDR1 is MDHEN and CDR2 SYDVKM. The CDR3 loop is CASSLPTSGNSYEQYF. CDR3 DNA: TGTGCCAGCAGTTTACCGACTAGCGGCAACTCCTACGAGCAGTACTTC.

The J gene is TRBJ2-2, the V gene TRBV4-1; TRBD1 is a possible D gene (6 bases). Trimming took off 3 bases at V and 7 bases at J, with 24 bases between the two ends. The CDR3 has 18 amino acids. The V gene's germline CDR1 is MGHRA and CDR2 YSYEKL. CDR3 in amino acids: CASSHEWSGTFSLGELFF. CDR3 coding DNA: TGCGCCAGCAGCCATGAGTGGTCCGGGACATTTTCCCTCGGGGAGCTGTTTTTT.

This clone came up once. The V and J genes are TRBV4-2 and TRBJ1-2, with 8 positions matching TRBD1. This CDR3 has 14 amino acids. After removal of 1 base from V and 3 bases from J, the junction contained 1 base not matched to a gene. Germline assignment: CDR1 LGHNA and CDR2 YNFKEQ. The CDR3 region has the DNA TGTGCCAGCAGCCAAGTACAGGGGGACTATGGCTACACCTTC. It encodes CASSQVQGDYGYTF.

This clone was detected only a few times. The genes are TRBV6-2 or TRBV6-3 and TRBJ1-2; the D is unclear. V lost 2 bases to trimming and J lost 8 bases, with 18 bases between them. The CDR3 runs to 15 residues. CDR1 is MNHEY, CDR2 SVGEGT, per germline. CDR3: CASSYRGKLFEGYTF. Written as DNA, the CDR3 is TGTGCCAGCAGTTACCGAGGGAAACTCTTCGAGGGCTACACCTTC.

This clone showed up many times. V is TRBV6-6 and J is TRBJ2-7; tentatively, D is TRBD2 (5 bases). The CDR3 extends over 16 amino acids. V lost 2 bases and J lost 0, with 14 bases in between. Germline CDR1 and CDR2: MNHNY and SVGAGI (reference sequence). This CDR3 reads CASSYVRDALSYEQYF. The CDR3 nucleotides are TGTGCCAGCAGTTACGTCCGGGATGCACTCTCCTACGAGCAGTACTTC.

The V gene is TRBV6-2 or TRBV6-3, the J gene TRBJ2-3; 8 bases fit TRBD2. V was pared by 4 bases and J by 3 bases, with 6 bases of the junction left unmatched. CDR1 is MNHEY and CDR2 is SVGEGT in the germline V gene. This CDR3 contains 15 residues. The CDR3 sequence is CASSSLGLGTDTQYF. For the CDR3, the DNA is TGTGCCAGCAGTTCCTTGGGACTAGGGACAGATACGCAGTATTTT.

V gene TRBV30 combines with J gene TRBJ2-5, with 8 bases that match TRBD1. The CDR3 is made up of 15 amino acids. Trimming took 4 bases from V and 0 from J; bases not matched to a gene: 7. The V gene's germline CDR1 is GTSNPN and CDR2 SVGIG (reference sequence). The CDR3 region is CAWNRGTGYQETQYF. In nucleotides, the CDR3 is TGTGCCTGGAATCGCGGGACAGGCTACCAAGAGACCCAGTACTTC.

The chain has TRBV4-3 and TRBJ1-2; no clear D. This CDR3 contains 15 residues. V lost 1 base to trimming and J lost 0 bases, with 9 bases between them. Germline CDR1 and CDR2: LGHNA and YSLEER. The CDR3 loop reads CASSQVGSSNYGYTF. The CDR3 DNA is TGCGCCAGCAGCCAAGTCGGGTCTTCTAACTATGGCTACACCTTC.

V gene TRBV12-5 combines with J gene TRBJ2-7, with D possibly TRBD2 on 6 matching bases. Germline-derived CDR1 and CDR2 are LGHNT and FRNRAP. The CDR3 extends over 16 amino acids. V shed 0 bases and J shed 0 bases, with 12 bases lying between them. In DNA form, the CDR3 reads TGTGCTAGTGGTTTGGTAGGAGGGGACCCCTCCTACGAGCAGTACTTC. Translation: CASGLVGGDPSYEQYF.

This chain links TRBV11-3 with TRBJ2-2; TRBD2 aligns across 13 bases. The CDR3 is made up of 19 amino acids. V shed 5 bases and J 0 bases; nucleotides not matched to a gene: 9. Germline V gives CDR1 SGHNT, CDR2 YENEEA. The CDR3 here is CASSPWTSGGGTNTGELFF. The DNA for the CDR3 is TGTGCCAGCAGCCCCTGGACTAGCGGGGGAGGAACGAACACCGGGGAGCTGTTTTTT.

The CDR3 DNA reads TGTGCCAGCAGCTTAGGCGTAGAGACCCAGTACTTC. Protein sequence: CASSLGVETQYF. The V gene is TRBV11-3, the J gene TRBJ2-5; D ambiguous. The germline V and J ends were trimmed by 1 base and 4 bases, with 4 bases remaining between them. The length of the CDR3 is 12 residues. Germline V gene lookup returns CDR1 SGHNT and CDR2 YENEEA. The whole variable domain, remainder taken from reference TRBV11-3 and TRBJ2-5, is EAGVVQSPRYKIIEKKQPVAFWCNPISGHNTLYWYLQNLGQGPELLIRYENEEAVDDSQLPKDRFSAERLKGVDSTLKIQPAELGDSAVYLCASSLGVETQYFGPGTRLLVL.

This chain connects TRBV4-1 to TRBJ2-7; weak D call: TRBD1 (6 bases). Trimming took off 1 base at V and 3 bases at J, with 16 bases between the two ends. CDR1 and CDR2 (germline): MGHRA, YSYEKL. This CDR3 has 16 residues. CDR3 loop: CASSQVYGGRNYEQYF. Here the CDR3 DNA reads TGCGCCAGCAGCCAAGTGTATGGGGGCCGTAACTACGAGCAGTACTTC.

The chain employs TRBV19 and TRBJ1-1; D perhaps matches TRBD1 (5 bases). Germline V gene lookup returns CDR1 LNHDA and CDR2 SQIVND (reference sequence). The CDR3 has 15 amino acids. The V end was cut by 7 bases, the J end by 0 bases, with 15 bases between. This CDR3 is CASTSPRDMNTEAFF. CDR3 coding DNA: TGTGCCAGTACCTCCCCCAGGGATATGAACACTGAAGCTTTCTTT.

The CDR3 DNA sequence: TGTGCCAGCAGGGAAAGCGGGGGTTCCTTTTTTATGGCCCAGTACTTC. Its protein product is CASRESGGSFFMAQYF. The rearrangement joins TRBV27 to TRBJ2-5; 8 bases fit TRBD2. Germline V gives CDR1 MNHEY, CDR2 SMNVEV (reference sequence). The CDR3 totals 16 residues. V lost 6 bases, J lost 9 bases, and 18 bases stayed unmatched.

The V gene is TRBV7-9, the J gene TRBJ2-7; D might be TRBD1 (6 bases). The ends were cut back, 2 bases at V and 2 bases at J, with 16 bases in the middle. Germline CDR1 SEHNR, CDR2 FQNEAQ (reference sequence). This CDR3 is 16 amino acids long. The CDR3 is CASSLNSGDRTYEQYF. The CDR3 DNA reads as TGTGCCAGCAGCTTAAATTCAGGGGATAGGACCTACGAGCAGTACTTC.